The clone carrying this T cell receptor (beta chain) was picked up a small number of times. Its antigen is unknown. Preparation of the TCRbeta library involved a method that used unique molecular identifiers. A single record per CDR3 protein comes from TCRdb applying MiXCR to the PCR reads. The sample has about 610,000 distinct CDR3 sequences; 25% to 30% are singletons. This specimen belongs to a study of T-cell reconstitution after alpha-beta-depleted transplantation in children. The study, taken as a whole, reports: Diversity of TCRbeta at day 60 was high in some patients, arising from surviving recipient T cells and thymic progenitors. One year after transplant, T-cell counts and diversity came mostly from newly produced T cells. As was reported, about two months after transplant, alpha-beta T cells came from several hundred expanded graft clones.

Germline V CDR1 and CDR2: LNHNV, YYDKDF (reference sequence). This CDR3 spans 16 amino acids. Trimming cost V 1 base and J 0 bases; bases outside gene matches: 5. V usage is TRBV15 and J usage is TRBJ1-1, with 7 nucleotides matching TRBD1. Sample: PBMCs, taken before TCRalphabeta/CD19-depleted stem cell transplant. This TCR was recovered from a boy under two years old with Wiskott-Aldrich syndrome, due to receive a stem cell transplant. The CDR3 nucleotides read TGTGCCACCAGCAGAGGACAGGGTATCGTGAACACTGAAGCTTTCTTT. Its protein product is CATSRGQGIVNTEAFF. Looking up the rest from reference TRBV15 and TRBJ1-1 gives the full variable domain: DAMVIQNPRYQVTQFGKPVTLSCSQTLNHNVMYWYQQKSSQAPKLLFHYYDKDFNNEADTPDNFQSRRPNTSFCFLDIRSPGLGDTAMYLCATSRGQGIVNTEAFFGQGTRLTVV.